Listed here are 3 T cell receptor beta chains from one sample, sequenced in a study of cytomegalovirus exposure and HLA in healthy donors. Primers for the PCR totalled 60 Vbeta and 13 Jbeta. The data were produced by immunoSEQ multiplex PCR, yet TCRdb's version contains in-frame clones alone and is incomplete. The sample has fewer than 100,000 clones; around 77% are singletons. What was sequenced was PBMCs. Receptor source: a man in his forties or fifties in good health and CMV-seronegative.

This chain uses TRBV29-1 with TRBJ1-4, with 7 bases matching TRBD1. The CDR3 totals 12 residues. Looked up from germline, CDR1 is SQVTM and CDR2 is ANQGSEA. V shed 7 bases, J shed 7 bases, and the junction held 6 bases outside the gene matches. CDR3 nucleotides: TGCAGCGCCTTGACAGGGTTTGAAAAACTGTTTTTT. The encoded protein is CSALTGFEKLFF.

The J gene is TRBJ1-4, the V gene TRBV7-2, with D perhaps TRBD1 (5 bases). There are 15 residues in the CDR3. The V and J ends lost 1 base and 4 bases respectively, with 10 bases between them. CDR1 is SGHTA, CDR2 FQGNSA, per germline. Here the CDR3 reads CASSLVPGGNEKLFF. The DNA of the CDR3 is TGTGCCAGCAGCTTAGTCCCGGGGGGTAATGAAAAACTGTTTTTT. The variable domain in full, with the rest retrieved from reference TRBV7-2 and TRBJ1-4, is GAGVSQSPSNKVTEKGKDVELRCDPISGHTALYWYRQSLGQGLEFLIYFQGNSAPDKSGLPSDRFSAERTGGSVSTLTIQRTQQEDSAVYLCASSLVPGGNEKLFFGSGTQLSVL.

This rearrangement joins TRBV7-8 to TRBJ2-7, with D tentatively TRBD2 (5 bases). V was pared by 0 bases and J by 7 bases, with 7 bases between. The germline V gene has CDR1 SGHVS and CDR2 FQNEAQ. This CDR3 spans 12 amino acids. The CDR3, as DNA: TGTGCCAGCAGCTTAGCGTCGGGGGAGCAGTACTTC. Protein product: CASSLASGEQYF.